The 5 T cell receptor beta chains given below trace back to one sample, sequenced in a study of T cell responses to AZD1222 COVID-19 vaccine. Sequencing used immunoSEQ multiplex PCR; TCRdb keeps in-frame clones, though not all of them. The sample lists some 140,000 clones; about 91% were seen once. This material consisted of peripheral blood, taken on day 0 of AZD1222 vaccination. The source is an adult in good health.

This clone has only one observation. J is TRBJ1-5 and V is TRBV28, with a tentative D call TRBD1 (5 bases). Germline CDR1 is MDHEN and CDR2 is SYDVKM. The ends were cut back, 6 bases at V and 1 base at J, with 13 bases in the middle. The CDR3 runs to 15 residues. This CDR3 reads CASRLPQGSNQPQHF. The CDR3 nucleotides are TGTGCCAGCAGATTACCCCAGGGAAGCAATCAGCCCCAGCATTTT.

The chain is built from TRBV18 and TRBJ2-3; D call uncertain. In germline, CDR1 is KGHSH, CDR2 LQKENI. The CDR3 runs to 11 residues. Deletions cut 3 bases from V and 4 bases from J, with 2 bases between. CDR3 DNA sequence: TGTGCCAGCTCACCCTCAGATACGCAGTATTTT. Residues: CASSPSDTQYF.

The chain combines TRBV11-2 with TRBJ2-2, with 8 bases lining up with TRBD2. The CDR3 is 19 amino acids. Germline trimming cut 1 base from V and 5 bases from J; bases unmatched to any gene: 15. The germline V gene encodes CDR1 SGHAT and CDR2 FQNNGV. This chain's CDR3 is CASSLGKREFIGRTGELFF. The CDR3 DNA is TGTGCCAGCAGCTTAGGGAAGCGGGAGTTTATAGGTAGAACCGGGGAGCTGTTTTTT.

The rearrangement joins TRBV30 to TRBJ2-1, with D perhaps being TRBD1 or TRBD2 (5 bases each). The V and J ends lost 0 bases and 5 bases respectively, with 11 bases between them. Germline CDR1 GTSNPN, CDR2 SVGIG (reference sequence). The CDR3 is 14 residues long. The CDR3 region is CAWSVGTWDNEQFF. Here the CDR3 DNA reads TGTGCCTGGAGTGTGGGGACCTGGGACAATGAGCAGTTCTTC.

V is TRBV9 and J is TRBJ2-2; tentatively, D is TRBD1 (6 bases). Germline values: CDR1 SGDLS, CDR2 YYNGEE. CDR3 length: 16 residues. The V end was cut by 4 bases, the J end by 4 bases, with 17 bases between. In DNA, the CDR3 is TGTGCCAGCAGCCTCCACTTGGGGGCGGGCACCGGGGAGCTGTTTTTT. It yields the protein CASSLHLGAGTGELFF.